Reported below is one TCR beta chain. Its cognate antigen has yet to be identified. Per-base quality was not reported, and no clone a single base away is much larger than it. V sheds 4 bases and J sheds 0 bases, leaving 7 bases between their ends. The germline V gene (reference sequence) sets CDR1 to LNHDA and CDR2 to SQIVND. From its cysteine to its phenylalanine, the CDR3 spans 14 amino acids. CDR3 DNA only is kept here, 42 bases in frame from base 1. The trial excluded patients who had a history of autoimmune disease or were on systemic immunosuppression. Peripheral blood for TCR sequencing was collected from all dose cohorts at baseline, on cycle 4 day 1, and on cycle 7 day 1. The samples were taken from a phase I, first-in-human, multicenter, open-label dose-escalation trial of ivuxolimab. Adults with locally advanced or metastatic melanoma, renal cell carcinoma, hepatocellular carcinoma or head and neck squamous cell carcinoma were enrolled in the trial. Before TCR sequencing, CD4+ T cells and CD8+ T cells were sorted from peripheral blood as separate populations.

To sequence the TCRbeta CDR3 region, genomic DNA was isolated from the sorted cells. TCRbeta CDR3 regions were sequenced using the immunoSEQ Assay. TCRdb took this table from immuneACCESS and kept in-frame rearrangements with V and J called. Such tables lack part of the clones; where checked against another copy, unresolved V genes explain under half of the gap, and the rest is unexplained. In this sample the table shows over 150,000 clones, 85% to 95% of which occur a single time. About 0.31% of the sample goes to the ten largest clones. This record belongs to a study of OX40 agonist ivuxolimab in advanced cancers. Background on the whole study: Ivuxolimab, which targeted the costimulatory receptor OX40 (CD134), was an agonistic, fully human IgG2 monoclonal antibody. Intravenous ivuxolimab was administered to patients every 2 weeks at six dose levels: 0.01, 0.1, 0.3, 1.5, 3 and 10 mg/kg. Of the roughly 54 dose-escalation patients, hepatocellular carcinoma was present in 19, melanoma in roughly 15, renal cell carcinoma in 9 and head and neck cancer in 9. The dose-escalation cohort was 82.7% male with a mean age of about 60 years, ranging from roughly 23 to 79. Patients were allowed to have had prior anti-PD-1, anti-PD-L1 or anti-CTLA-4 therapy, and 40% to 45% of the dose-escalation patients had been treated with checkpoint inhibitors. Partial responses occurred in three dose-escalation patients: two with cutaneous melanoma and one with hepatocellular carcinoma. The point of sequencing TCRbeta in the periphery was to test whether ivuxolimab changed TCR sequence diversity and drove clonal T-cell expansion. The paper describes the monotherapy dose-escalation part (N of about 52 patients) of the phase I trial of ivuxolimab. Overall results and qualifications from the work: Antigen specificity was not determined for the clonally expanded peripheral T cells. At doses of 0.1 to 3.0 mg/kg, clonal expansion of both CD4+ and CD8+ blood T cells was observed from baseline to week 6. In partial responders in the 0.1-3.0 mg/kg groups, normalized peripheral clonal expansion was found to be among the lowest, especially among CD8+ T cells. Low levels of normalized T-cell clonal expansion were also seen in some nonresponding patients. After ivuxolimab, more expanded clones were found on average in CD8+ T cells than in CD4+ T cells.

The sequence is built from TRBV19 and TRBJ1-5; too little of a D gene remains to name it. The TCR originated in an adult with an advanced solid tumor such as melanoma, head and neck, liver or kidney cancer. This material consisted of CD4+ or CD8+ T cells sorted from blood, taken in a trial of the OX40 agonist ivuxolimab. The nucleotide sequence reads as follows: TGTGCCAGTAGTACGGCAGGTAGCAATCAGCCCCAGCATTTT. The resulting protein is CASSTAGSNQPQHF.